Listed below are T cell receptor beta chains from one sample, sequenced in a study of cytomegalovirus exposure and HLA in healthy donors. Data came from immunoSEQ multiplex PCR; TCRdb stores just in-frame clones and leaves some out. The data show fewer than 150,000 clones, and the top ten clones hold roughly 2%. The source material was PBMCs. Source of these receptors: a woman aged 60 to 75 in good health and CMV-seronegative. Each CDR3 is given with its conserved first and last residue. A D gene is named only where the DNA matches it firmly.

d_call j_call v_call cdr3_aa cdr3_nt
TRBD2 TRBJ2-3 TRBV2 CASSARGSGGPADTQYF TGTGCCAGCAGTGCAAGGGGGTCGGGAGGGCCGGCAGATACGCAGTATTTT
NA TRBJ2-5 TRBV13 CASSVGWSSEETQYF TGTGCCAGCAGCGTAGGGTGGAGTTCTGAAGAGACCCAGTACTTC
TRBD1 TRBJ2-7 TRBV28 CASSFIQGEWLGEQYF TGTGCCAGCAGTTTCATACAGGGGGAGTGGTTAGGTGAGCAGTACTTC
TRBD2 TRBJ2-2 TRBV4-2 CASSQIGLAGATNTGELFF TGTGCCAGCAGCCAAATTGGACTAGCGGGGGCTACGAACACCGGGGAGCTGTTTTTT
TRBD2 TRBJ2-7 TRBV6-6 CASSYTSGVYEQYF TGTGCCAGCAGTTACACTAGCGGGGTCTACGAGCAGTACTTC
NA TRBJ2-3 TRBV10-1 CASSEGTSTDTQYF TGCGCCAGCAGTGAGGGGACTAGCACAGATACGCAGTATTTT
TRBD1 TRBJ2-7 TRBV19 CASSAGTGGFYEQYF TGTGCCAGTTCCGCCGGGACAGGGGGCTTTTACGAGCAGTACTTC
TRBD2 TRBJ2-5 TRBV5-4 CASSSAGAGGLQETQYF TGTGCCAGCAGCTCCGCTGGCGCGGGGGGACTCCAAGAGACCCAGTACTTC
NA TRBJ1-3 TRBV7-3 CASSLEGGESSGNTIYF TGTGCCAGCAGCTTAGAAGGAGGAGAAAGCTCTGGAAACACCATATATTTT
NA TRBJ1-2 TRBV28 CASSPRGEGGYGYTF TGTGCCAGCAGTCCCCGGGGGGAAGGAGGCTATGGCTACACCTTC
TRBD1 TRBJ1-2 TRBV6-1 CASRETGDYGYTF TGTGCCAGTAGAGAGACAGGGGACTATGGCTACACCTTC
NA TRBJ2-3 TRBV7-9 CASSLSEAGSTDTQYF TGTGCCAGCAGCTTAAGTGAAGCAGGGAGCACAGATACGCAGTATTTT
NA TRBJ2-5 TRBV5-1 CASSPGGLQETQYF TGCGCCAGCAGCCCTGGGGGCCTTCAAGAGACCCAGTACTTC
NA TRBJ1-5 TRBV19 CASSPQELGQPQHF TGTGCCAGTAGTCCGCAGGAACTAGGGCAGCCCCAGCATTTT
NA TRBJ1-2 TRBV18 CASSLIPGPEEGFYGYTF TGTGCCAGCTCACTAATACCGGGCCCAGAAGAGGGTTTCTATGGCTACACCTTC
NA TRBJ2-5 TRBV2 CASSEEEWARKTQYF TGTGCCAGCAGTGAAGAAGAGTGGGCGCGAAAGACCCAGTACTTC
TRBD2 TRBJ2-1 TRBV11-2 CASSLGWGGANEQFF TGTGCCAGCAGCTTAGGTTGGGGGGGAGCCAATGAGCAGTTCTTC
NA TRBJ1-2 TRBV6-5 CASSYMGGHDGYTF TGTGCCAGCAGTTACATGGGGGGGCATGATGGCTACACCTTC
NA TRBJ2-7 TRBV6-5 CASRRPAGEQYF TGTGCCAGCAGACGCCCGGCCGGGGAGCAGTACTTC
NA TRBJ2-3 TRBV4-1 CASSPPSGTDTQYF TGCGCCAGCAGCCCCCCTAGCGGCACAGATACGCAGTATTTT
NA TRBJ2-7 TRBV29-1 CSVETGKRYEQYF TGCAGCGTTGAAACAGGGAAACGGTACGAGCAGTACTTC
NA TRBJ2-7 TRBV28 CASSFPGLITSYEQYF TGTGCCAGCAGTTTTCCGGGACTCATCACCTCCTACGAGCAGTACTTC
NA TRBJ1-1 TRBV9 CASKGEMNTEAFF TGTGCCAGCAAGGGGGAAATGAACACTGAAGCTTTCTTT
NA TRBJ2-7 TRBV19 CASSPRRAYEQYF TGTGCCAGTAGTCCCCGGCGGGCCTACGAGCAGTACTTC
NA TRBJ2-7 TRBV4-1 CASSPPAGAPVVEQYF TGCGCCAGCAGCCCCCCTGCAGGGGCTCCCGTAGTCGAGCAGTACTTC
TRBD1 TRBJ1-1 TRBV7-9 CASSSGQLEAFF TGTGCCAGCAGCTCGGGACAGCTTGAAGCTTTCTTT
NA TRBJ2-7 TRBV7-5 CARRGGKYEQYF TGTGCCAGAAGGGGGGGGAAGTACGAGCAGTACTTC
NA TRBJ1-3 TRBV10-3 CAISELAQQGRDTIYF TGTGCCATCAGTGAGTTAGCCCAACAGGGTCGAGACACCATATATTTT
NA TRBJ1-2 TRBV28 CASSQAGGIYGYTF TGTGCCAGCAGTCAGGCGGGGGGAATATATGGCTACACCTTC
TRBD1 TRBJ1-3 TRBV7-9 CASSLRGPSGNTIYF TGTGCCAGCAGCTTAAGGGGGCCCTCTGGAAACACCATATATTTT
NA TRBJ2-5 TRBV21-1 CASSKRGDRVKETQYF TGTGCCAGCAGCAAAAGAGGGGACAGGGTGAAAGAGACCCAGTACTTC
TRBD1 TRBJ1-6 TRBV28 CASSSGPWGQGDSPLHF TGTGCCAGCAGTTCCGGTCCGTGGGGACAGGGGGATTCACCCCTCCACTTT
TRBD2 TRBJ2-1 TRBV7-3 CASSRSGGENEQFF TGTGCCAGCAGCCGGAGCGGGGGTGAAAATGAGCAGTTCTTC
NA TRBJ2-5 TRBV2 CASRETGKTQYF TGTGCCAGCAGAGAAACAGGGAAGACCCAGTACTTC
NA TRBJ2-7 TRBV10-3 CAISDPAGYEQYF TGTGCCATCAGTGACCCCGCCGGGTACGAGCAGTACTTC
NA TRBJ2-5 TRBV28 CASSKRVSERITETQYF TGTGCCAGCAGCAAGCGGGTTAGCGAGCGAATCACGGAGACCCAGTACTTC
NA TRBJ2-7 TRBV27 CASSSQGGDYEQYF TGTGCCAGCAGTTCCCAGGGGGGTGACTACGAGCAGTACTTC
NA TRBJ2-2 TRBV5-4 CASAGGYTGELFF TGTGCCAGTGCAGGGGGGTATACCGGGGAGCTGTTTTTT
TRBD2 TRBJ2-7 TRBV5-1 CASSLKTSGISRHEQYF TGCGCCAGCAGCTTAAAGACTAGCGGGATCTCCCGCCACGAGCAGTACTTC
NA TRBJ1-5 TRBV30 CAWRARARGGPQHF TGTGCCTGGAGGGCCAGGGCGCGTGGTGGGCCCCAGCATTTT
NA TRBJ1-2 TRBV25-1 CASSEPWGDGYTF TGTGCCAGCAGTGAACCGTGGGGGGATGGCTACACCTTC
NA TRBJ2-2 TRBV2 CASRNRVAGELFF TGTGCCAGCAGAAACAGGGTTGCCGGGGAGCTGTTTTTT
TRBD2 TRBJ2-1 TRBV7-9 CASSLEGGGNFDEQFF TGTGCCAGCAGCTTAGAGGGCGGGGGGAACTTCGATGAGCAGTTCTTC
TRBD1 TRBJ1-4 TRBV4-1 CASSPRAHRGNEKLFF TGCGCCAGCAGCCCGAGAGCTCACAGGGGGAATGAAAAACTGTTTTTT
NA TRBJ2-7 TRBV5-1 CASSLEMGQGTYEQYF TGCGCCAGCAGCTTGGAGATGGGGCAGGGAACCTACGAGCAGTACTTC
TRBD1 TRBJ2-5 TRBV6-1 CASSRPGQQETQYF TGTGCCAGCAGCCGACCGGGACAGCAAGAGACCCAGTACTTC
TRBD1 TRBJ2-1 TRBV28 CASSLIGGTGGYNEQFF TGTGCCAGCAGTTTAATTGGTGGGACAGGGGGATACAATGAGCAGTTCTTC
NA TRBJ2-2 TRBV5-1 CASSLASSANTGELFF TGCGCCAGCAGCTTGGCGAGTAGCGCGAACACCGGGGAGCTGTTTTTT
NA TRBJ1-5 TRBV28 CASRSRQIWLNQPQHF TGTGCCAGCAGATCGAGACAGATATGGCTAAATCAGCCCCAGCATTTT
TRBD1 TRBJ1-5 TRBV18 CASSGTGPHQPQHF TGTGCCAGCTCGGGGACAGGACCGCATCAGCCCCAGCATTTT
TRBD1 TRBJ1-5 TRBV6-5 CASSPQGWPQHF TGTGCCAGCAGTCCACAGGGGTGGCCCCAGCATTTT
TRBD2 TRBJ2-3 TRBV6-1 CATRRLAGAGDTQYF TGTGCCACCCGGAGGCTAGCGGGGGCGGGAGATACGCAGTATTTT